This T cell receptor (beta chain) was obtained from a study of human T cells and chemical hapten exposure. This clonotype came up a few times. Original processing notes: Per sample, the median was around 100,000 TCRs, with values from approximately 25,000 to 650,000. TCRdb redid the calling of the RACE reads with MiXCR, one entry per CDR3 protein. TCRdb, rather than the study authors, made the V and J calls. The sample lists about 84,000 distinct CDR3 sequences, approximately 11% seen once, with 3% to 4% in the top ten. Regarding time point: patch test 3, about 24 weeks after DPC sensitization. Regarding treatment: therapeutic diphenylcyclopropenone sensitization with weekly scalp DPC. This CDR3 spans 12 amino acids. The germline V gene has CDR1 SGHRS and CDR2 YFSETQ. The V end was cut by 4 bases, the J end by 5 bases, with 8 bases between.

This sequence joins TRBV5-1 and TRBJ2-3; TRBD1 is a possible D gene (5 bases). The specimen comprised whole blood, sampled in connection with sensitization to the hapten diphenylcyclopropenone (DPC). The source of this sequence is a woman in her 50s with alopecia areata. Some clones in this sample may be carry-over from other donors' samples. For the CDR3, the DNA is TGCGCCAGCAGCCAGCAGGGAGATACGCAGTATTTT. This sequence encodes CASSQQGDTQYF.